This TCR beta chain came from a study of cytomegalovirus exposure and HLA in healthy donors. Study-level findings and limits: In a later analysis, specific HLA alleles were associated with some 16,000 TCR beta sequences at a 0.05 false discovery rate.

Vbeta (60) and Jbeta (13) primers were used in the PCR. Generated by immunoSEQ multiplex PCR, the TCRdb table keeps only in-frame clones and is missing some. The profile covers approximately 160,000 clones, with around 80% appearing a single time and under 5% taken by the ten largest. J was trimmed by 5 bases and V by 6 bases; bases with no gene match: 3. This CDR3 spans 14 amino acids. Germline V lookup: CDR1 MNHEY, CDR2 SMNVEV (reference sequence). Each donor was healthy, and each was a bone marrow donor. As to this clone: Its matching antigen is unknown.

The rearrangement joins TRBV27 to TRBJ2-2, with 10 nucleotides matching TRBD2. The origin of this receptor is a man in his late teens or twenties in good health and CMV-seronegative. Input material: PBMCs. CDR3 region: CASRFSGGTGELFF. The CDR3 DNA follows: TGTGCCAGCAGATTTAGCGGGGGGACCGGGGAGCTGTTTTTT.